Below, 10 T cell receptor beta chains from the same sample are listed, as sequenced in a study of T cells in Graves' hyperthyroidism and ophthalmopathy. Authors of the study amplified TCR beta CDR3 regions from RNA transcripts. Using the HTBI primer set, a first-round RT-PCR was run on the TCR CDR3. From the multiplex PCR reads, TCRdb called clonotypes with MiXCR, one entry per CDR3 protein. The data hold approximately 380,000 distinct CDR3 sequences, with over 13% observed a single time. Sequencing used blood. The receptors were gathered from a man between 50 and 59 years old with Graves' ophthalmopathy.

V is TRBV6-1 and J is TRBJ2-5, with D perhaps being TRBD1 or TRBD2 (6 bases each). V gave up 7 bases and J gave up 5 bases, with 17 bases separating them. Germline CDR1 and CDR2: MNHNS and SASEGT. The CDR3 runs 14 residues. The CDR3 region is CASTNSGGGETQYF. CDR3 coding DNA: TGTGCCAGCACTAACTCAGGAGGGGGGGAGACCCAGTACTTC.

The chain has TRBV9 and TRBJ1-2; maybe TRBD1 (5 bases). The V and J ends lost 4 bases and 4 bases respectively, with 14 bases between them. The germline CDR1 and CDR2 sequences are SGDLS and YYNGEE. This CDR3 is 14 amino acids long. CDR3 sequence reads: CASSPWGGSYGYTF. For the CDR3, the DNA is TGTGCCAGCAGCCCCTGGGGGGGGTCCTATGGCTACACCTTC.

The chain uses TRBV24-1 and TRBJ2-1; 15 positions match TRBD2. The CDR3 has 18 residues. The trim removed 3 bases at V and 8 bases at J, leaving 10 bases unmatched. Germline CDR1 KGHDR, CDR2 SFDVKD. This CDR3 reads CATSDNFGTSGRPYEQFF. The CDR3 DNA reads TGTGCCACCAGTGATAACTTCGGGACTAGCGGGAGGCCCTATGAGCAGTTCTTC.

Notes on this clonotype: A much larger clone differs by one base, so this may be a read error. The missing conserved phenylalanine or tryptophan at the end of this CDR3 makes a read error likely. The V call is TRBV5-1, the J call TRBJ1-1, with no clear D. CDR1 is SGHRS and CDR2 is YFSETQ in the germline V gene. The CDR3 is 14 residues long. Trimming left V 1 base short and J 4 bases short, with 11 bases between. This CDR3 is CASSLLVMSTEAFL. Written as DNA, the CDR3 is TGCGCCAGCAGCTTGCTAGTTATGAGCACTGAAGCTTTCCTT.

The genes are TRBV20-1 and TRBJ2-7; D gene unclear. Trimming cost V 7 bases and J 4 bases, with 11 bases left between them. Per the germline V gene, CDR1 is DFQATT and CDR2 is SNEGSKA (reference sequence). CDR3 size: 11 residues. The CDR3 DNA follows: TGCAGTGGCAGCTTCGAATACGAGCAGTACTTC. It specifies CSGSFEYEQYF.

A remark on this clonotype: This may stem from a read error, because a much larger clone lies one nucleotide away. The chain has TRBV6-1 and TRBJ1-1; no firm D call. Germline CDR1 MNHNS, CDR2 SASEGT. The CDR3 has 13 amino acids. CDR3 residues: CASNLPLGTEALF. The CDR3 DNA reads as TGTGCCAGCAACCTCCCATTAGGCACTGAAGCTCTCTTT.

The chain is built from TRBV6-1 and TRBJ2-4; 7 bases fit TRBD1. V was pared by 3 bases and J by 5 bases, with 4 bases of the junction left unmatched. The CDR3 consists of 14 residues. CDR1 MNHNS and CDR2 SASEGT come from the germline V gene. The CDR3 coding sequence is TGTGCCAGCAGTGATCGCGACAGGGAAAACATTCAGTACTTC. Translated: CASSDRDRENIQYF.

The chain's CDR3 is CASSFGISGANVLTF. The CDR3 coding sequence is TGTGCCAGCAGTTTCGGGATCTCTGGGGCCAACGTCCTGACTTTC. The chain combines TRBV12-3 or TRBV12-4 with TRBJ2-6; D might be TRBD2 (5 bases). The CDR3 consists of 15 residues. V was pared by 3 bases and J by 0 bases, with 6 bases between.

The chain carries TRBV28 and TRBJ2-1; 7 bases map to TRBD2. V trimming: 7 bases; J trimming: 1 base; junction bases outside the gene matches: 7. This CDR3 is 15 amino acids long. Germline V lookup: CDR1 MDHEN, CDR2 SYDVKM. The CDR3 is CASTQAGKSYNEQFF. The DNA of the CDR3 is TGTGCCAGCACCCAAGCGGGAAAGTCCTACAATGAGCAGTTCTTC.

The chain joins TRBV9 to TRBJ2-6, with 7 bases aligning to TRBD2. After removal of 3 bases from V and 2 bases from J, the junction contained 8 bases not matched to a gene. There are 17 residues in the CDR3. Germline V lookup: CDR1 SGDLS, CDR2 YYNGEE. The CDR3, as DNA: TGTGCCAGCAGCGATAGGTTGGGAGGGGCTGGGGCCAACGTCCTGACTTTC. Translated, it gives CASSDRLGGAGANVLTF.